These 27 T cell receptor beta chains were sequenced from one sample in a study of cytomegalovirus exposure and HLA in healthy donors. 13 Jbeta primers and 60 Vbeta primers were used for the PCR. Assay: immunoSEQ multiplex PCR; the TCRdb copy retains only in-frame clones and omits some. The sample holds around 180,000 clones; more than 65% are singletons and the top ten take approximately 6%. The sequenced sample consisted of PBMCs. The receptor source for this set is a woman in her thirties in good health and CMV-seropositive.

CDR3 region: CASSQGTGGYEQYF. The CDR3 DNA sequence: TGTGCCAGCAGCCAAGGGACAGGGGGCTACGAGCAGTACTTC. This sequence joins TRBV5-4 and TRBJ2-7; 11 bases align to TRBD1. The CDR3 length is 14 residues. Per the germline V gene, CDR1 is SGHNT and CDR2 is YYREEE (reference sequence). Losses at the gene ends were 4 bases for V and 3 bases for J; bases not matched to a gene: 3.

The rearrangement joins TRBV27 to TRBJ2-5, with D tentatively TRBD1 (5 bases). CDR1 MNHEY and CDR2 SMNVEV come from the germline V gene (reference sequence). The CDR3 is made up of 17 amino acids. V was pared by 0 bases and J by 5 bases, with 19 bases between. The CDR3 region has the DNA TGTGCCAGCAGTTTATCAGGCTGGGGCAGGGCCTCGGAGACCCAGTACTTC. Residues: CASSLSGWGRASETQYF.

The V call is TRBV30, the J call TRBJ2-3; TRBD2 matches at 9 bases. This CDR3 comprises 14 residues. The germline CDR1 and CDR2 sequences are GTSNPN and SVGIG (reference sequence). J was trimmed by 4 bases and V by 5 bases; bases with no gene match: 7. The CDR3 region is CAWRLGGGADTQYF. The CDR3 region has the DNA TGTGCCTGGCGTTTGGGCGGGGGGGCAGATACGCAGTATTTT.

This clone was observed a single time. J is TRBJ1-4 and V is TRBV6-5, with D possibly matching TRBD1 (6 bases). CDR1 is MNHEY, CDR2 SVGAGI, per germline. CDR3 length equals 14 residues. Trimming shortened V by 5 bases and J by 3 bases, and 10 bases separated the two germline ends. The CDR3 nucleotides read TGTGCCAGCAGTCAGCAGGGGTCTAATGAAAAACTGTTTTTT. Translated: CASSQQGSNEKLFF.

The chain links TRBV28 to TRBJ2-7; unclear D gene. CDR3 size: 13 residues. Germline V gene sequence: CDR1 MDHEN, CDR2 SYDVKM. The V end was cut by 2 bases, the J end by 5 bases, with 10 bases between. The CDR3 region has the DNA TGTGCCAGCAGTTTACGATCCTGGCACGAGCAGTACTTC. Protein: CASSLRSWHEQYF. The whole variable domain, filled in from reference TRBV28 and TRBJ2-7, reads DVKVTQSSRYLVKRTGEKVFLECVQDMDHENMFWYRQDPGLGLRLIYFSYDVKMKEKGDIPEGYSVSREKKERFSLILESASTNQTSMYLCASSLRSWHEQYFGPGTRLTVT.

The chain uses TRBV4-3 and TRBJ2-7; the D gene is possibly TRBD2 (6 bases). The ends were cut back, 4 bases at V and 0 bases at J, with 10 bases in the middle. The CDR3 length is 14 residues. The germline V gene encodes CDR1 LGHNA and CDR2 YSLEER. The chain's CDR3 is CASSLSGSSYEQYF. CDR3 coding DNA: TGCGCCAGCAGCCTTAGCGGTAGCTCCTACGAGCAGTACTTC.

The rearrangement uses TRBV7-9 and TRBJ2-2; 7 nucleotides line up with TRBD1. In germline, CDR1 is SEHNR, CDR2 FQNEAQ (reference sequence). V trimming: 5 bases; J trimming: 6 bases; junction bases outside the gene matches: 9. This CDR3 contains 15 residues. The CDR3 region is CASSPPRDSPGELFF. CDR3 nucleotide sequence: TGTGCCAGCAGCCCACCCCGGGACAGCCCCGGGGAGCTGTTTTTT.

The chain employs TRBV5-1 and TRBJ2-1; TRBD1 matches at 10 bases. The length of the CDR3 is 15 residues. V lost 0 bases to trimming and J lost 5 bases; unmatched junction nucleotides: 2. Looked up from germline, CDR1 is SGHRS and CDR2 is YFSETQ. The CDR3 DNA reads TGCGCCAGCAGCTTGGGTGGGACAGGGGACAATGAGCAGTTCTTC. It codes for CASSLGGTGDNEQFF.

The CDR3 reads CASSGEGGGYTF. The CDR3 DNA reads as TGTGCCAGCAGCGGCGAAGGAGGTGGCTACACCTTC. The rearrangement uses TRBV9 and TRBJ1-2, with unresolved D. CDR1 and CDR2 (germline): SGDLS, YYNGEE. The CDR3 is made up of 12 amino acids. Trimming shortened V by 3 bases and J by 7 bases, and 10 bases separated the two germline ends.

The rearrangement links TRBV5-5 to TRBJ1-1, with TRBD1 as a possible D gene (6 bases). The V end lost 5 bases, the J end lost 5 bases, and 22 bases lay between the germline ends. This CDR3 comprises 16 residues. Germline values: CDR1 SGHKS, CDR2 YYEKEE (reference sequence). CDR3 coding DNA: TGTGCCAGCAGGGCCAGGGGTGGAACCCCTCTGACTGAAGCTTTCTTT. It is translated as CASRARGGTPLTEAFF.

This CDR3 is CASSTAGQGVNEQFF. DNA for the CDR3: TGTGCCAGCAGCACGGCCGGACAGGGGGTCAATGAGCAGTTCTTC. The chain is built from TRBV7-9 and TRBJ2-1; 10 positions agree with TRBD1. The germline gives CDR1 SEHNR, CDR2 FQNEAQ (reference sequence). The CDR3 covers 15 residues. Trimming cost V 5 bases and J 6 bases; bases outside gene matches: 7. Using reference TRBV7-9 and TRBJ2-1 for the parts outside the CDR3, the full variable domain is DTGVSQNPRHKITKRGQNVTFRCDPISEHNRLYWYRQTLGQGPEFLTYFQNEAQLEKSRLLSDRFSAERPKGSFSTLEIQRTEQGDSAMYLCASSTAGQGVNEQFFGPGTRLTVL.

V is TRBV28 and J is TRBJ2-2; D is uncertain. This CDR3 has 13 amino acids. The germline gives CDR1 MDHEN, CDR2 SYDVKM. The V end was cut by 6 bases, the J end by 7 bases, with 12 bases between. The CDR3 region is CASRPNMVGELFF. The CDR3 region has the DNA TGTGCCAGCAGACCGAACATGGTCGGGGAGCTGTTTTTT.

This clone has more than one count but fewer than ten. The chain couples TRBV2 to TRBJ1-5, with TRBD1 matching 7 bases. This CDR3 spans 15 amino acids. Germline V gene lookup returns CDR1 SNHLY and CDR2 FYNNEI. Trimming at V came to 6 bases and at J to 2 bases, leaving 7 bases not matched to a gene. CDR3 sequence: CASRLDRVGNQPQHF. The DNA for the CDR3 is TGTGCCAGCAGGCTCGACAGGGTCGGCAATCAGCCCCAGCATTTT.

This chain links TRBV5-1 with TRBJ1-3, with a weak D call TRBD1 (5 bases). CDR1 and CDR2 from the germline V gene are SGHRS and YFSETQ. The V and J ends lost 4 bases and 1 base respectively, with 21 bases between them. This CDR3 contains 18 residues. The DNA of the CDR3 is TGCGCCAGCAGCCCAACCCTTTCGACAGCCCATTCTGGAAACACCATATATTTT. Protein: CASSPTLSTAHSGNTIYF.

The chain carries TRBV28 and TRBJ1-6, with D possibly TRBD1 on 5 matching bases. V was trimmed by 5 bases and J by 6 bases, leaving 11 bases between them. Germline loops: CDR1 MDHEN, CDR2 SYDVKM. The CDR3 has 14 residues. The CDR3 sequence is CASSGAGSNSPLHF. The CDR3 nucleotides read TGTGCCAGCAGTGGGGCTGGGTCTAATTCACCCCTCCACTTT.

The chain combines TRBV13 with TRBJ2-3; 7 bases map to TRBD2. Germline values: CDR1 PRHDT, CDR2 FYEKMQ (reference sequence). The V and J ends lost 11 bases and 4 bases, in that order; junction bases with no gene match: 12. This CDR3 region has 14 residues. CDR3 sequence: CASARGSIADTQYF. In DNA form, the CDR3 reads TGTGCCTCAGCGCGCGGGAGTATTGCAGATACGCAGTATTTT.

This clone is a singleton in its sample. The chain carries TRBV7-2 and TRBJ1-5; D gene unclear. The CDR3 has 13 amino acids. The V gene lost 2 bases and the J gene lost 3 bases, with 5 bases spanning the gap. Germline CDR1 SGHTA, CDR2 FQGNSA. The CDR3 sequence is CASSLIDNQPQHF. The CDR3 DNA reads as TGTGCCAGCAGCTTAATAGACAATCAGCCCCAGCATTTT.

This CDR3 is CASENPSSTGNYGYTF. CDR3 DNA sequence: TGCGCCAGCGAAAATCCCTCCTCTACAGGGAACTATGGCTACACCTTC. The rearrangement uses TRBV10-2 and TRBJ1-2; D may be TRBD1 (6 bases). CDR1 is WSHSY, CDR2 SAAADI, per germline. The CDR3 consists of 16 residues. Trimming cost V 8 bases and J 2 bases, with 21 bases left between them.

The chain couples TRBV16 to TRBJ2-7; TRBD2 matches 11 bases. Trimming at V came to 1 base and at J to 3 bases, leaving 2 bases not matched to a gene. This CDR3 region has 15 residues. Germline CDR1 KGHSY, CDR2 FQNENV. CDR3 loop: CASSQLAGGLYEQYF. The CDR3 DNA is TGTGCCAGCAGCCAATTAGCGGGAGGGCTCTACGAGCAGTACTTC.

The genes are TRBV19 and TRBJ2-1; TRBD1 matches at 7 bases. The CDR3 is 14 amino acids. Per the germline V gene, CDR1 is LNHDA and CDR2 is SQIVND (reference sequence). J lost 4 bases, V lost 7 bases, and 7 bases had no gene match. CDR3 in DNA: TGTGCCAGTATCGACAGGGCCAATTACAATGAGCAGTTCTTC. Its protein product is CASIDRANYNEQFF. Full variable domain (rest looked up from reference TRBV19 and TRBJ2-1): DGGITQSPKYLFRKEGQNVTLSCEQNLNHDAMYWYRQDPGQGLRLIYYSQIVNDFQKGDIAEGYSVSREKKESFPLTVTSAQKNPTAFYLCASIDRANYNEQFFGPGTRLTVL.

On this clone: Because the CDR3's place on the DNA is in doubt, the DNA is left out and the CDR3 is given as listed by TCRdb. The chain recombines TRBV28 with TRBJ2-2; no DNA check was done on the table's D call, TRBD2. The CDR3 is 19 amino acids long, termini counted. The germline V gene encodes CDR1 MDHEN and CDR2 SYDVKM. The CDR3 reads CASSSSTSGRAGDTGELFF.

In nucleotides, the CDR3 is TGTGCCAGCAGCTTAGGTGGGACTAGCGGGGCGACGGATACGCAGTATTTT. This sequence encodes CASSLGGTSGATDTQYF. V and J are TRBV7-8 and TRBJ2-3, with 13 nucleotides matching TRBD2. The CDR3 has 17 amino acids. Germline values: CDR1 SGHVS, CDR2 FQNEAQ. After removal of 1 base from V and 6 bases from J, the junction contained 7 bases not matched to a gene.

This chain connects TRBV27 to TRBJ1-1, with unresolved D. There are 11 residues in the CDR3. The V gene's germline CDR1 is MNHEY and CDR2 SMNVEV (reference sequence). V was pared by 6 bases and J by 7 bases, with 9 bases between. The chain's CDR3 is CASSYSGEAFF. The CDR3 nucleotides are TGTGCCAGCAGCTACTCCGGTGAAGCTTTCTTT.

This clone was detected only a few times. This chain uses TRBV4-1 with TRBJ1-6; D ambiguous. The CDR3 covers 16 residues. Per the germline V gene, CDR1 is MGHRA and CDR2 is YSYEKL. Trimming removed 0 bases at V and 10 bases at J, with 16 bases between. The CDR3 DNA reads TGCGCCAGCAGCCAAGACCCCCGGGGAGATGGGTCACCCCTCCACTTT. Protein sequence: CASSQDPRGDGSPLHF.

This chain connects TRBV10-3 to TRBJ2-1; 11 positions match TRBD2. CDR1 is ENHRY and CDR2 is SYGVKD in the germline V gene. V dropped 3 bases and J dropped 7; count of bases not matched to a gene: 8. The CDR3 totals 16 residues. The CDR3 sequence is CAISDRVAGGRNEQFF. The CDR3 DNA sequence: TGTGCCATCAGTGACCGAGTAGCGGGGGGGCGGAATGAGCAGTTCTTC.

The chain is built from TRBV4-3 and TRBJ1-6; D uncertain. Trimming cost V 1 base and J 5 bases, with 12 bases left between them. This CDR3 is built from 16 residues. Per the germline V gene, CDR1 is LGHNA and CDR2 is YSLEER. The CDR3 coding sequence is TGCGCCAGCAGCCAAGGGCCCTCGGGGAATAATTCACCCCTCCACTTT. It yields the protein CASSQGPSGNNSPLHF.

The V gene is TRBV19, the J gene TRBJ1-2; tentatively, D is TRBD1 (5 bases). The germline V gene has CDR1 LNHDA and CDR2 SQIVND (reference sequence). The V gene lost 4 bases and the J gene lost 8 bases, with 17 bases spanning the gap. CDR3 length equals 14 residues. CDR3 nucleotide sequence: TGTGCCAGTAGTACCCCTACAGGTTACGAGGGCTACACCTTC. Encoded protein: CASSTPTGYEGYTF.